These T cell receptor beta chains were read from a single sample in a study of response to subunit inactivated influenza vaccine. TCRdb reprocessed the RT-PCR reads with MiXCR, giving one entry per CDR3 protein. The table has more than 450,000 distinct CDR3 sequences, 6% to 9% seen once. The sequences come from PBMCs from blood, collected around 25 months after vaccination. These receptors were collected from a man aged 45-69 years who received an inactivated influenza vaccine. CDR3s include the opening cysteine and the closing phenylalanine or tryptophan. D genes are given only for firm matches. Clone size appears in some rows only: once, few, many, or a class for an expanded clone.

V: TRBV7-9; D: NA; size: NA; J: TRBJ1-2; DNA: TGTGCCAGCAGCGCCCCAATCCGGACAGTTGACACCGGCTACACCTTC; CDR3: CASSAPIRTVDTGYTF
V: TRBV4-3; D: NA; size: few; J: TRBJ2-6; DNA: TGCGCCAGCAGCCAAGGTCGGCCCGACTCTGGGGCCAACGTCCTGACTTTC; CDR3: CASSQGRPDSGANVLTF
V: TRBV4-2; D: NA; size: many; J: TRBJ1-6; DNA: TGTGCCAGCAGCCAAGCTGCTACAGCGATTAATTCACCCCTCCACTTT; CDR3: CASSQAATAINSPLHF
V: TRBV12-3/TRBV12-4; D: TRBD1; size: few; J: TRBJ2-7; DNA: TGTGCCAGCAGTCCCCACGCCGGGACAGGGGCCTACGAGCAGTACTTC; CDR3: CASSPHAGTGAYEQYF
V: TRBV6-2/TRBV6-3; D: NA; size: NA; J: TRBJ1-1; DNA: TGTGCCAGCAGTTACTACGTAGGAAGCACTGAAGCTTTCTTT; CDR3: CASSYYVGSTEAFF
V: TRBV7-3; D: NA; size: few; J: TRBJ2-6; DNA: TGTGCCAGCAGCTTAACTATAGCCGGGACGTCCAACGTCCTGACTTTC; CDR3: CASSLTIAGTSNVLTF
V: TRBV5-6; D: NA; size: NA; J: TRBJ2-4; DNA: TGTGCCAGCAGCTTGGCCGGGGGAGCCAAAAACATTCAGTACTTC; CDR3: CASSLAGGAKNIQYF
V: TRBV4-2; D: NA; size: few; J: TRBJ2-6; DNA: TGTGCCAGCAGCCAAGATATGCGGGACTGGGCCAACGTCCTGACTTTC; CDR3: CASSQDMRDWANVLTF
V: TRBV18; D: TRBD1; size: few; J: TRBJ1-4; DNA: TGTGCCAGCTCACGGGGACAGGGAAATGAAAAACTGTTTTTT; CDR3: CASSRGQGNEKLFF
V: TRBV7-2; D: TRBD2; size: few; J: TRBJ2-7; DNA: TGTGCCAGCAGCTTAGCGATGCCGGGACTAGCGGGGGCCCAGGCCTACGAGCAGTACTTC; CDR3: CASSLAMPGLAGAQAYEQYF
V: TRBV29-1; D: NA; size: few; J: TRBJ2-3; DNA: TGCAGCGTTGAATTCTCATACGACAGCCCAAGTACAGATACGCAGTATTTT; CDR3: CSVEFSYDSPSTDTQYF
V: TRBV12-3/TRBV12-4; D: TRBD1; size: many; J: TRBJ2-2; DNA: TGTGCCAGCAGTTCATGGGACAGGGACACCGGGGAGCTGTTTTTT; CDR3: CASSSWDRDTGELFF
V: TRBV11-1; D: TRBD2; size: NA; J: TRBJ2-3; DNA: TGTGCCAGCAGCTCTTCCGACGCGGGAGAAGTTTGGGGCACAGATACGCAGTATTTT; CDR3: CASSSSDAGEVWGTDTQYF
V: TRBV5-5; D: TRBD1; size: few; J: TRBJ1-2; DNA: TGTGCCAGCAGCTGGGACAGGAGCAACTATGGCTACACCTTC; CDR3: CASSWDRSNYGYTF
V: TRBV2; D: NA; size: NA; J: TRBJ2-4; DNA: TGTGCCAGCAGTGAAAAAATTATGGGGGTAGTAGAAAACATTCAGTGCTTC; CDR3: CASSEKIMGVVENIQCF
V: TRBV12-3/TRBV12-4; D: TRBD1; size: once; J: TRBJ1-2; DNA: TGTGCCAGCAGTTCGGGACAGATTTATGGCTACACCTTC; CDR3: CASSSGQIYGYTF
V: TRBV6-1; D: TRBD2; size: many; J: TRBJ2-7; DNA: TGTGCCAGCAGTATAGCGGGAGGGTTCTACGAGCAGTACTTC; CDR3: CASSIAGGFYEQYF
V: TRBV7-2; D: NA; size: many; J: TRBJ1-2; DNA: TGTGCCAGCAGCTACCGGTCAGGGGCTGGCTACACCTTC; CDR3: CASSYRSGAGYTF
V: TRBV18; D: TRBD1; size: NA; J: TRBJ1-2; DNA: TGTGCCAGCTCACGGGACAGGGAGGACTATGGCTACACCTTC; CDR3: CASSRDREDYGYTF
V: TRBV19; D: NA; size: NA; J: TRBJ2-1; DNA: TGTGCCAGCCGAGTAACAGCCTATAGCTCCTACAATGAGCAGTTCTTC; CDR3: CASRVTAYSSYNEQFF
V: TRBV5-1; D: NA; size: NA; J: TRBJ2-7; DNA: TGCGCCAGCAGCTTGGAACAGGGAACCTACGAGCAGTACTTC; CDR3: CASSLEQGTYEQYF
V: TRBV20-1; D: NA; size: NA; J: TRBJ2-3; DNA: TGCAGCCTGAAGATTGAGTATACGCAGTATTTT; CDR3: CSLKIEYTQYF
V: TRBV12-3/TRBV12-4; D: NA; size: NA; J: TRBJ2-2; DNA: TGTGCCAGCAGTTTAGGGGGCACATGGACCGGGGAGCTGTTTTTT; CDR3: CASSLGGTWTGELFF
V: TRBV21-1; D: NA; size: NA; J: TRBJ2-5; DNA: TGTGCCAGGGTTGGGACAGACCAAGAGACCCAGTACTTC; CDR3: CARVGTDQETQYF
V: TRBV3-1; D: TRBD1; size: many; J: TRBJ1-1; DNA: TGTGCCAGCACCCGGGGGACAGGGGGGGCTGAAGCTTTCTTT; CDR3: CASTRGTGGAEAFF
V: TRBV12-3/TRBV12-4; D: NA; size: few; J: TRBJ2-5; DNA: TGTGCCAGCAGCCCGGCCAGGGGGGTTTCGGAGACCCAGTACTTC; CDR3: CASSPARGVSETQYF
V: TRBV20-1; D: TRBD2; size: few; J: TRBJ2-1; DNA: TGCAGTGCTAGAAAGACAAGCGGGGGGGCCGATGAGCAGTTCTTC; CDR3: CSARKTSGGADEQFF
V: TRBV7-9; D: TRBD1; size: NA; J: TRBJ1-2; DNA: TGTGCCAGCAGCTTAGGCGACAGGGTCTTAACCTTC; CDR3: CASSLGDRVLTF
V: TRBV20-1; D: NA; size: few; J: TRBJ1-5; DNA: TGCAGTGCTAGAGTCTTTGCGGGGGCGGATCAGCCCCAGCATTTT; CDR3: CSARVFAGADQPQHF
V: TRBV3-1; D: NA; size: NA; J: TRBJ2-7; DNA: TGTGCCAGCAGCCATTACAGGTACGAGCAGTACTTC; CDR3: CASSHYRYEQYF
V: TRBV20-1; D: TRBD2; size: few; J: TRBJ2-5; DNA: TGCAGTGCTACACGCGGGGGTGCAGAGACCCAGTACTTC; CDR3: CSATRGGAETQYF
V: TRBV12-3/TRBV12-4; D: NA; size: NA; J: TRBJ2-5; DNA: TGTGCCAGCAGTTGGGCACAGGGCAAGGAGACCCAGTACTTC; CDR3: CASSWAQGKETQYF
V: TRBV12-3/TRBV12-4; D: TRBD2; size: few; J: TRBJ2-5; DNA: TGTGCCAGCAGTTCAGGACTAGCGGGAGCATCAAAGACCCAGTACTTC; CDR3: CASSSGLAGASKTQYF
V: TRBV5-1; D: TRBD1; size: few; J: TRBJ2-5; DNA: TGCGCCAGCAGCTTGAGGACAGGGTTCGGGACCCAGTACTTC; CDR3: CASSLRTGFGTQYF
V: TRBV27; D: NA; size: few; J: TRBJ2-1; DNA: TGTGCCAGCAGTTTAGTAATCGGGCAGGGTCTCCCCAATGAGCAGTTCTTC; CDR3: CASSLVIGQGLPNEQFF
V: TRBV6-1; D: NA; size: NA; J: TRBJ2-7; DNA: TGTGCCAGCAGTGAAGGGTCCCCCTTGTACGAGCAGTACTTC; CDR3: CASSEGSPLYEQYF
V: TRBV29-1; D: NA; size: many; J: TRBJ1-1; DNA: TGCAGCGTCGGCCCGGATTTTGGGGCTTCTGAAGCTTTCTTT; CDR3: CSVGPDFGASEAFF
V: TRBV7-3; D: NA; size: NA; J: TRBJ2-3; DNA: TGTGCCAGCAGCTTAGGGGGGCTTATCACAGGGGATACGCAGTATTTT; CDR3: CASSLGGLITGDTQYF
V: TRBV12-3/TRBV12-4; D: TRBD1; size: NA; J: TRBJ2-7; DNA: TGTGCCAGCAGTTTAGCCGGCCTCGGACAGGGGGGTGAGCAGTACTTC; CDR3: CASSLAGLGQGGEQYF
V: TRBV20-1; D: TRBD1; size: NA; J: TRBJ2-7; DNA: TGCAGTGCCACTAGTCCCGGGACAGGGGGGAGATACGAGCAGTACTTC; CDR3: CSATSPGTGGRYEQYF
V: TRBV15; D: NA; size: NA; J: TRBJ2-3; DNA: TGTGCCACCAGCAGAGGGCCAAGCGGAGATACGCAGTATTTT; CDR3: CATSRGPSGDTQYF
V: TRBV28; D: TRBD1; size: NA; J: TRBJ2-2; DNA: TGTGCCAGCAGCTGGCAGGGGGTGGTCGGGGAGCTGTTTTTT; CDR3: CASSWQGVVGELFF
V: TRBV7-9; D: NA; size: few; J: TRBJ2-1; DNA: TGTGCCAGCAGCGGAGGGACCTGGAATGAGCAGTTCTTC; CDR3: CASSGGTWNEQFF
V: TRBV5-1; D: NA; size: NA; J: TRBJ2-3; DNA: TGCGCCAGCAATCCACTTTCTAGCACAGATACGCAGTATTTT; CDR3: CASNPLSSTDTQYF
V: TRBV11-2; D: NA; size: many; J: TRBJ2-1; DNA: TGTGCCAGCAGCTTAGATCAGGTCGGCAATGAGCAGTTCTTC; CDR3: CASSLDQVGNEQFF
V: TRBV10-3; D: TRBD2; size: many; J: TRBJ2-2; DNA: TGTGCCATCAGCCTAGCGGGGGGCGGCGGGGAGCTGTTTTTT; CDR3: CAISLAGGGGELFF
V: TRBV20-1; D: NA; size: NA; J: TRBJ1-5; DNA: TGCAGTGCTAGAGTTGGGGTACAGCCCCAGCATTTT; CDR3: CSARVGVQPQHF
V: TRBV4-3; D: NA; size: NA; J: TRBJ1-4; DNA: TGCGCCAGCAGCCAAGACCAAGATCTGGACAGAGGTGAAAAACTGTTTTTT; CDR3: CASSQDQDLDRGEKLFF
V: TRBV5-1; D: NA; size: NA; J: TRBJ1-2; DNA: TGCGCCAGCAGCTTGGCCCCAGGGACCTATGGCTACACCTTC; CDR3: CASSLAPGTYGYTF
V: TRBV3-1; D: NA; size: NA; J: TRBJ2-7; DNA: TGTGCCAGCAGCCAAGATACGAAAATGCAGTACTTC; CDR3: CASSQDTKMQYF
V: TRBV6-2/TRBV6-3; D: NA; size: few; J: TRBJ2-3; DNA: TGTGCCAGCCGTCGAGCGGCTAGCACAGATACGCAGTATTTT; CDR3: CASRRAASTDTQYF
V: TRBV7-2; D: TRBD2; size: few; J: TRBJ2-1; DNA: TGTGCCAGCAGCTTAGTAGGGAGGGGCAATGAGCAGTTCTTC; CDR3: CASSLVGRGNEQFF
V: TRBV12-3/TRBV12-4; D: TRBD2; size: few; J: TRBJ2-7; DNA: TGTGCCAGCAGTAGGACTAGCGGGACATTCCACGAGCAGTACTTC; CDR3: CASSRTSGTFHEQYF
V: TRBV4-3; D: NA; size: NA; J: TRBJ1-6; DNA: TGCGCCAGCAGCCAAGATGGACAAGAGTATAATTCACCCCTCCACTTT; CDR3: CASSQDGQEYNSPLHF
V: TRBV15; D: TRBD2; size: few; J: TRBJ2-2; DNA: TGTGCCACCAGCAGAGATTCGGCGCGGGAGGGCCCCGGGGAGCTGTTTTTT; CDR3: CATSRDSAREGPGELFF
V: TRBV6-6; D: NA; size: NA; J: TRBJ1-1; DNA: TGTGCCAGCAGTTACTCGACGGCGGGTGAAGCTTTCTTT; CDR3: CASSYSTAGEAFF
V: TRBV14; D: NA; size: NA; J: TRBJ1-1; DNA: TGTGCCAGCAGCCAAGATGTGCTGAACACTGAAGCTTTCTTT; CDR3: CASSQDVLNTEAFF
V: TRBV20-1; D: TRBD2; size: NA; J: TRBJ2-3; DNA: TGCAGTGCTAGTAATCTTGGGGGGGAAGCGGGAGATACGCAGTATTTT; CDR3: CSASNLGGEAGDTQYF
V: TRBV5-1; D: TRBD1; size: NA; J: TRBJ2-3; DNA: TGCGCCAGCAGCTTCCCGGGACAGGGGGCTACAGGAACAGATACGCAGTATTTT; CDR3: CASSFPGQGATGTDTQYF
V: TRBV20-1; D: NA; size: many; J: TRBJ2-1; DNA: TGCAGTGCACCCCCTGGCTTTTACGTCAATGAGCAGTTCTTC; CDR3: CSAPPGFYVNEQFF